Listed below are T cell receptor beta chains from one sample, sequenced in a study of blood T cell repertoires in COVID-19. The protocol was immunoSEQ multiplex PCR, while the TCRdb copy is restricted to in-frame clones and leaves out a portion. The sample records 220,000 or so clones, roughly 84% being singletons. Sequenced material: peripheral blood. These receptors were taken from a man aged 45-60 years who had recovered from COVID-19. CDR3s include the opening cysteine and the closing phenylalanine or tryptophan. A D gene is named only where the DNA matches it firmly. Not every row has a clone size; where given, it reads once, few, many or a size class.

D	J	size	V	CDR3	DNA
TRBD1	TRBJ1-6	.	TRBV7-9	CASSLWTGSGNSPLHF	TGTGCCAGCAGCTTATGGACAGGGTCGGGCAATTCACCCCTCCACTTT
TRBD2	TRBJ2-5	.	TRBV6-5	CASNRGLASETQYF	TGTGCCAGCAACAGGGGACTAGCTAGCGAGACCCAGTACTTC
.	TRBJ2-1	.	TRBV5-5	CASSLERATYNEQFF	TGTGCCAGCAGCTTGGAGAGGGCCACTTACAATGAGCAGTTCTTC
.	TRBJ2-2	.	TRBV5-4	CASSLGQVPTGELFF	TGTGCCAGCAGCTTGGGACAGGTTCCCACCGGGGAGCTGTTTTTT
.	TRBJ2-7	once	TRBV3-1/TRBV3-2	CASSQRQAEREQYF	TGTGCCAGCAGCCAGAGACAGGCTGAGCGCGAGCAGTACTTC
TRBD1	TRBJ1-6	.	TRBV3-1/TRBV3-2	CASSRQGASLPLHF	TGTGCCAGCAGCCGACAGGGGGCATCTCTACCCCTCCACTTT
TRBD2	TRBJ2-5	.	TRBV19	CASSIGTSSGTQYF	TGTGCCAGTAGTATCGGGACTAGCTCAGGGACCCAGTACTTC
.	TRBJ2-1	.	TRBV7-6	CASSLGLPPYNEQFF	TGTGCCAGCAGCTTAGGGCTTCCACCCTACAATGAGCAGTTCTTC
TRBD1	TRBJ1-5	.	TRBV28	CASSLGGRGGYQPQHF	TGTGCCAGCAGTTTAGGAGGGAGAGGGGGCTATCAGCCCCAGCATTTT
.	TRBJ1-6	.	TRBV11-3	CASSPTRVGYSPLHF	TGTGCCAGCAGCCCTACCAGGGTCGGCTATTCACCCCTCCACTTT
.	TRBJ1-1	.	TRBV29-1	CSANLLRVPEAFF	TGCAGCGCCAACTTACTCCGGGTCCCCGAAGCTTTCTTT
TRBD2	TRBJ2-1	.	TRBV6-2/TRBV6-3	CASSYSIRGRALNEQFF	TGTGCCAGCAGTTACTCGATACGCGGGAGGGCCTTAAATGAGCAGTTCTTC
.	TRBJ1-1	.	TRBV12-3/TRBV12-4	CASSQNTEAFF	TGTGCCAGCAGCCAAAACACTGAAGCTTTCTTT
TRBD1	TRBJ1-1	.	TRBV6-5	CASSQLSGGKTEAFF	TGTGCCAGCAGTCAACTGTCAGGGGGGAAGACTGAAGCTTTCTTT
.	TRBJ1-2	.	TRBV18	CASSPITDNYGYTF	TGTGCCAGCTCACCAATAACAGACAACTATGGCTACACCTTC
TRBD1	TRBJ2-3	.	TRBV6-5	CASSLERGPDTQYF	TGTGCCAGCAGCCTTGAAAGGGGGCCAGATACGCAGTATTTT
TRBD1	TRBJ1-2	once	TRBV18	CASSPRTTGGRDGYTF	TGTGCCAGCTCACCTCGTACTACAGGGGGTAGAGATGGCTACACCTTC
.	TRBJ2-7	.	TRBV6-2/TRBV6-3	CASSLGLGQSSYEQYF	TGTGCCAGCAGTTTGGGATTGGGGCAGTCCTCCTACGAGCAGTACTTC
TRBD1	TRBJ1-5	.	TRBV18	CASSPGQNQPQHF	TGTGCCAGCTCACCGGGACAGAATCAGCCCCAGCATTTT
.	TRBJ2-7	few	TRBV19	CASSIALGTTYEQYF	TGTGCCAGTAGTATAGCCCTAGGCACCACCTACGAGCAGTACTTC
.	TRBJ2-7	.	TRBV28	CASSLAGRERVVDEQYF	TGTGCCAGCAGTTTAGCGGGCCGGGAGAGGGTAGTGGACGAGCAGTACTTC
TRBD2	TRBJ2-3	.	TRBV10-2	CASRRTSGSTDTQYF	TGCGCCAGCAGACGGACTAGCGGGAGCACAGATACGCAGTATTTT
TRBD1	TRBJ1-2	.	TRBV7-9	CASSLDGTVSNYGYTF	TGTGCCAGCAGCTTAGATGGGACAGTATCTAACTATGGCTACACCTTC
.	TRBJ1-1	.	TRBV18	CASSPPVEVRNTEAFF	TGTGCCAGCTCACCACCGGTCGAGGTCAGGAACACTGAAGCTTTCTTT
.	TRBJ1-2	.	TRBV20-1	CSQENNYGYTF	TGCAGTCAGGAAAATAACTATGGCTACACCTTC
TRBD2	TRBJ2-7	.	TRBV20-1	CSASAPGLAGSYEQYF	TGCAGTGCTAGTGCCCCCGGACTAGCGGGATCCTACGAGCAGTACTTC
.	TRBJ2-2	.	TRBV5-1	CASSPPSGGDGELFF	TGCGCCAGCAGCCCCCCTTCGGGGGGCGACGGGGAGCTGTTTTTT
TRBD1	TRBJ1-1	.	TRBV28	CASSLATHRGGINEAFF	TGTGCCAGCAGTTTAGCGACCCACAGGGGGGGAATCAATGAAGCTTTCTTT
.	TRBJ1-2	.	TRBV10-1	CASSDTNYGYTF	TGCGCCAGCAGTGACACTAACTATGGCTACACCTTC
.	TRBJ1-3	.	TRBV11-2	CASRVDSGNTIYF	TGTGCCAGCAGAGTAGATTCTGGAAACACCATATATTTT
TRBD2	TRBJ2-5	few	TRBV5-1	CASSLAAGLADQETQYF	TGCGCCAGCAGCTTGGCCGCGGGACTAGCGGACCAAGAGACCCAGTACTTC
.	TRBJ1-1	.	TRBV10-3	CAISEGAATEAFF	TGTGCCATCAGTGAGGGGGCCGCCACTGAAGCTTTCTTT
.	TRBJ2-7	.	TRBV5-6	CASSLDMYEQYF	TGTGCCAGCAGCTTGGATATGTACGAGCAGTACTTC
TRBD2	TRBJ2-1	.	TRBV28	CASSLAGGYNEQFF	TGTGCCAGCAGTTTGGCGGGAGGGTACAATGAGCAGTTCTTC